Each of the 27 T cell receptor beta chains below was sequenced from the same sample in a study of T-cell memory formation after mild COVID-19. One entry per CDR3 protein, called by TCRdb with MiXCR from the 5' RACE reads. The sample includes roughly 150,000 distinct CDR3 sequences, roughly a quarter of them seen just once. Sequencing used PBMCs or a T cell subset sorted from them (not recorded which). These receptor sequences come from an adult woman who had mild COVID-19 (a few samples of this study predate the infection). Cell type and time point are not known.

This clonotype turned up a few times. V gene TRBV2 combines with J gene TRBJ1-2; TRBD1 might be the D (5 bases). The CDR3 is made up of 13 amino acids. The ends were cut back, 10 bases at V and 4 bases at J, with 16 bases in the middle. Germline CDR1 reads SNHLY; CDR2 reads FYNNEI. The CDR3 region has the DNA TGTGCCATCCGGACCGGGACGTTCTATGGCTACACCTTC. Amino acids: CAIRTGTFYGYTF.

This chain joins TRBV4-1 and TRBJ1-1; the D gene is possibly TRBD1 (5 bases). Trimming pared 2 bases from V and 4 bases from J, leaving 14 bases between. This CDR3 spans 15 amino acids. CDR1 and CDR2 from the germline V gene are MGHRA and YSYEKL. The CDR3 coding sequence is TGCGCCAGCAGCCAAAATAGGGGTGTGGGCACTGAAGCTTTCTTT. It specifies CASSQNRGVGTEAFF.

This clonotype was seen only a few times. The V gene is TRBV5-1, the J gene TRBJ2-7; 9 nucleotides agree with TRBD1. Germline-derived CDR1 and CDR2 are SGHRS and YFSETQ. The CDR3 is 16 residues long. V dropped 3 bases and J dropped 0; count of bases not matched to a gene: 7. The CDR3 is CASSSGTGPSSYEQYF. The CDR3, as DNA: TGCGCCAGCAGCTCCGGGACAGGGCCGAGCTCCTACGAGCAGTACTTC.

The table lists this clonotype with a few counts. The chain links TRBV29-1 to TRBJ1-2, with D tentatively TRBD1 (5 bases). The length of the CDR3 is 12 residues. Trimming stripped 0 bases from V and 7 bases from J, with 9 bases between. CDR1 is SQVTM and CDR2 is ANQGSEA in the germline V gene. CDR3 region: CSVEDSRVGYTF. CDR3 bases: TGCAGCGTTGAAGATTCCAGGGTTGGCTACACCTTC.

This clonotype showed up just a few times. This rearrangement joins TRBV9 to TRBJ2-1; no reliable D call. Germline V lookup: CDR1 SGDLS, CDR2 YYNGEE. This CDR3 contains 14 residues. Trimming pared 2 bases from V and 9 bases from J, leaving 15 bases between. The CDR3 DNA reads TGTGCCAGCAGCGTGACTGGCATTCAGAGTGAGCAGTTCTTC. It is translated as CASSVTGIQSEQFF.

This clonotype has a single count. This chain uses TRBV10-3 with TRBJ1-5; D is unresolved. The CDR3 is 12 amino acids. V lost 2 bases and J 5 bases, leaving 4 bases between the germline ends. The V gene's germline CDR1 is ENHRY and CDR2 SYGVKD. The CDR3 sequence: CAISEADQPQHF. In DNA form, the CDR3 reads TGTGCCATCAGTGAGGCCGATCAGCCCCAGCATTTT.

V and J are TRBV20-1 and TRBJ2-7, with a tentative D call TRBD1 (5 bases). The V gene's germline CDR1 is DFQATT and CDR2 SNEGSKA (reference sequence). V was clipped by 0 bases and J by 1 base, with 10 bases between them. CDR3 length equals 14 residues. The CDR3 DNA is TGCAGTGCTAGAGATTTACAGGTTTCCTACGAGCAGTACTTC. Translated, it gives CSARDLQVSYEQYF.

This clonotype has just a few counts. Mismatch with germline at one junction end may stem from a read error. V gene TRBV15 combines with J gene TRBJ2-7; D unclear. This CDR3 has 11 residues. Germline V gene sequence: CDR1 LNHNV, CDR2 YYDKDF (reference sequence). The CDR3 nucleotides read TGTGCCACCAGCAGAGATACATATCGAGTCTTC. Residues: CATSRDTYRVF.

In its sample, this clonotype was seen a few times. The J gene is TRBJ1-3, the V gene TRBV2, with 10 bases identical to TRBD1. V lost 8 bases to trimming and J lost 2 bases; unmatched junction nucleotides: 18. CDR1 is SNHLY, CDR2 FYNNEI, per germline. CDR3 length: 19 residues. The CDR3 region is CASYQAGTGVVRTGNTIYF. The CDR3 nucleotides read TGTGCCAGCTACCAGGCCGGGACAGGGGTGGTAAGGACTGGAAACACCATATATTTT.

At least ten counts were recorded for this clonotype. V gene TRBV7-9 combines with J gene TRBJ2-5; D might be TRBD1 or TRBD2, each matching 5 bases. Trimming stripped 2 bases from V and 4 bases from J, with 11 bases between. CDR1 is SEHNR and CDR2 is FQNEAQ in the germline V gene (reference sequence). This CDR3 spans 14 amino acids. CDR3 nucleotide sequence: TGTGCCAGCAGCTTATCGGGGACGATAGAGACCCAGTACTTC. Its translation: CASSLSGTIETQYF.

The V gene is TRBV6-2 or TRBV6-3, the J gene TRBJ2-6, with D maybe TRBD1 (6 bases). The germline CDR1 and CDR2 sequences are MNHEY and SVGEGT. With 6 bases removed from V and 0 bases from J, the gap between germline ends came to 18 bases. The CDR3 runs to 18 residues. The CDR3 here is CASSHPRDTISGANVLTF. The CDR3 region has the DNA TGTGCCAGCAGCCATCCCCGGGACACTATCTCTGGGGCCAACGTCCTGACTTTC.

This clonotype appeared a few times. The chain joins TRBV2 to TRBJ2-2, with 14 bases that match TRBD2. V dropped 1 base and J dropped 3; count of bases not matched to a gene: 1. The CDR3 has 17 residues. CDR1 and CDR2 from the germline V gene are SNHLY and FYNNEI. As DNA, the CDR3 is TGTGCCAGCAGTGAAGGACTAGCGGGAGGGTACACCGGGGAGCTGTTTTTT. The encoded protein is CASSEGLAGGYTGELFF.

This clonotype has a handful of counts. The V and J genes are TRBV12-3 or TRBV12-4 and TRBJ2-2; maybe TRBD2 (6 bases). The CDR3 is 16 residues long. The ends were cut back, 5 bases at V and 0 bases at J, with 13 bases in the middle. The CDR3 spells CASSATAGPNTGELFF. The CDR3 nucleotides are TGTGCCAGCAGTGCGACAGCGGGCCCGAACACCGGGGAGCTGTTTTTT.

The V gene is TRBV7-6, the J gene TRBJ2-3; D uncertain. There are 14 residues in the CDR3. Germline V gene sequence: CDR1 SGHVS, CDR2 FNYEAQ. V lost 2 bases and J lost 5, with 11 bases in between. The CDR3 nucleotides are TGTGCCAGCAGCTTAACTGCGAACCAAGATACGCAGTATTTT. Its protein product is CASSLTANQDTQYF.

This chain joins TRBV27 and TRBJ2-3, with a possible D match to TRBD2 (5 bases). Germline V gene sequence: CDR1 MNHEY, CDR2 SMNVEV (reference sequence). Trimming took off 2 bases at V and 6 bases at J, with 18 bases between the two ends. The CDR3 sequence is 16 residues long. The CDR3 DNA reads TGTGCCAGCAGTTTAGGAGGCCTCCCTGAGGTGGATACGCAGTATTTT. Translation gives CASSLGGLPEVDTQYF.

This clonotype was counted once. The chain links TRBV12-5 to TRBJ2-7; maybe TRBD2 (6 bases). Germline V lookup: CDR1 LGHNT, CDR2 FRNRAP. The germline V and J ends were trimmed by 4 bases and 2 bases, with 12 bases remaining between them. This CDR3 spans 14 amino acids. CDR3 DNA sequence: TGTGCTAGTGGTTACTCCGGGGGAACCTACGAGCAGTACTTC. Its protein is CASGYSGGTYEQYF.

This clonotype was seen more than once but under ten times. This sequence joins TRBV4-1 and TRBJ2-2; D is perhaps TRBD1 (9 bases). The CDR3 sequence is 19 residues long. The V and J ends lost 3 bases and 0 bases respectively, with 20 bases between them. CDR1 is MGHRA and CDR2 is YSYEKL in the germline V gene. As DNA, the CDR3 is TGCGCCAGCAGCCAGCACGCGGGGGGACAGGGCGCGAACACCGGGGAGCTGTTTTTT. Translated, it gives CASSQHAGGQGANTGELFF.

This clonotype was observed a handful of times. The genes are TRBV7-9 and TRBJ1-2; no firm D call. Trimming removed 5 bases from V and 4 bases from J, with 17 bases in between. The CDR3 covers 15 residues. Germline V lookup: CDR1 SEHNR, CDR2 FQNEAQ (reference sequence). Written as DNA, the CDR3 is TGTGCCAGCAGCCCACGTCTTGAGAGGAGCTATGGCTACACCTTC. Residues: CASSPRLERSYGYTF.

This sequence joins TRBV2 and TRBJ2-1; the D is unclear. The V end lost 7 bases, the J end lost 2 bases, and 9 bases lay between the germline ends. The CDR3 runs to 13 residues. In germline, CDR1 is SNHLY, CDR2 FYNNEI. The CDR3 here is CASTSAPYNEQFF. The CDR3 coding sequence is TGTGCCAGCACCTCTGCCCCCTACAATGAGCAGTTCTTC.

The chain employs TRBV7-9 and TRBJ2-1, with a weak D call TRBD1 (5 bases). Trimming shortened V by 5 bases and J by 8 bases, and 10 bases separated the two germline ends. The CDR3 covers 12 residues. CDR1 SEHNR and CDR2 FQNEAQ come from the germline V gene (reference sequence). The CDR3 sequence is CASSAGFDEQFF. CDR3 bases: TGTGCCAGCAGCGCAGGGTTCGATGAGCAGTTCTTC.

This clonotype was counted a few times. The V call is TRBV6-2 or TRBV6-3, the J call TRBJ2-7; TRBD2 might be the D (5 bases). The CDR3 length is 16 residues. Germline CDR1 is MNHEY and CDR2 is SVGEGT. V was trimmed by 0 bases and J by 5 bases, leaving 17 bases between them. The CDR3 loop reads CASSYSSQGSSDEQYF. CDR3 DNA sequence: TGTGCCAGCAGTTACTCGAGCCAAGGGAGTAGCGACGAGCAGTACTTC.

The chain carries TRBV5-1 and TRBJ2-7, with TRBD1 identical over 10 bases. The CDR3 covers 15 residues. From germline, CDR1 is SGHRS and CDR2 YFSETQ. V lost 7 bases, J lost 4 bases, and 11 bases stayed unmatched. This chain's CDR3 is CASQWSGTGEYEQYF. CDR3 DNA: TGCGCCAGCCAATGGTCAGGGACAGGGGAATACGAGCAGTACTTC.

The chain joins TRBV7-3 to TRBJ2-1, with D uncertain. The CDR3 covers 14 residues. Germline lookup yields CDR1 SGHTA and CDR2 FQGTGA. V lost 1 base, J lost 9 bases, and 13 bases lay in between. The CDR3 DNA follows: TGTGCCAGCAGCTTAAACGCGGCCTCGGGTGAGCAGTTCTTC. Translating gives CASSLNAASGEQFF.

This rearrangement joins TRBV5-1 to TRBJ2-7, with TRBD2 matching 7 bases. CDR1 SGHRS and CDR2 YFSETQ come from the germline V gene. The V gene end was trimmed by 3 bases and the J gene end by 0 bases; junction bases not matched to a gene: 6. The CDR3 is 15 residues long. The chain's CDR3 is CASSSGGEFSYEQYF. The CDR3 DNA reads TGCGCCAGCAGCTCGGGGGGTGAATTCTCCTACGAGCAGTACTTC.

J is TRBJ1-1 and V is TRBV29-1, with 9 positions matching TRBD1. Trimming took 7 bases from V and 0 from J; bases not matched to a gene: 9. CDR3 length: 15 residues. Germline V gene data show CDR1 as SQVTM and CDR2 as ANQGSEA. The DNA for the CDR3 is TGCAGCGAAGGCGGGACAGGGAACATGAACACTGAAGCTTTCTTT. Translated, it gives CSEGGTGNMNTEAFF.

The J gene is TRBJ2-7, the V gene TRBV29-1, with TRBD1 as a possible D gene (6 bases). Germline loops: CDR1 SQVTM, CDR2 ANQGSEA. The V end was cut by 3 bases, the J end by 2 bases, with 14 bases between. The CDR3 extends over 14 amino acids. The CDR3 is CSVDGGGLTYEQYF. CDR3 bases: TGCAGCGTTGATGGGGGCGGGTTAACCTACGAGCAGTACTTC.

CDR3: CASSFGEGGPLENEQFF. In DNA form, the CDR3 reads TGTGCCAGCAGCTTCGGGGAGGGAGGGCCGCTCGAAAATGAGCAGTTCTTC. The chain employs TRBV11-2 and TRBJ2-1; 7 bases agree with TRBD2. This CDR3 is 17 amino acids long. V lost 3 bases and J lost 7; bases outside the gene matches: 15. Germline lookup yields CDR1 SGHAT and CDR2 FQNNGV.